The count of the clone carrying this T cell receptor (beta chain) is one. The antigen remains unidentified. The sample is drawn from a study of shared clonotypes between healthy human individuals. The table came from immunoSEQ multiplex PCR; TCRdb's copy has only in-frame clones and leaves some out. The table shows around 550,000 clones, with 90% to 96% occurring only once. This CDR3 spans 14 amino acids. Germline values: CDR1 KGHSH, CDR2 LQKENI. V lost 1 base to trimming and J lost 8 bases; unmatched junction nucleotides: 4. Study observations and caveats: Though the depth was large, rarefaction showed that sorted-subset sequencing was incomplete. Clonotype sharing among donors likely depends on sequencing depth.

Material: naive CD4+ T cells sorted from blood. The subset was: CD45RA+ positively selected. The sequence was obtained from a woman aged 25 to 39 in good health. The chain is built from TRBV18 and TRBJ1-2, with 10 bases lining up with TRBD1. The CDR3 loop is CASSPQGQGEGYTF. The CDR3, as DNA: TGTGCCAGCTCACCACAAGGACAGGGGGAAGGCTACACCTTC. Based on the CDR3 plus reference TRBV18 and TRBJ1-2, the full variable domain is NAGVMQNPRHLVRRRGQEARLRCSPMKGHSHVYWYRQLPEEGLKFMVYLQKENIIDESGMPKERFSAEFPKEGPSILRIQQVVRGDSAAYFCASSPQGQGEGYTFGSGTRLTVV.